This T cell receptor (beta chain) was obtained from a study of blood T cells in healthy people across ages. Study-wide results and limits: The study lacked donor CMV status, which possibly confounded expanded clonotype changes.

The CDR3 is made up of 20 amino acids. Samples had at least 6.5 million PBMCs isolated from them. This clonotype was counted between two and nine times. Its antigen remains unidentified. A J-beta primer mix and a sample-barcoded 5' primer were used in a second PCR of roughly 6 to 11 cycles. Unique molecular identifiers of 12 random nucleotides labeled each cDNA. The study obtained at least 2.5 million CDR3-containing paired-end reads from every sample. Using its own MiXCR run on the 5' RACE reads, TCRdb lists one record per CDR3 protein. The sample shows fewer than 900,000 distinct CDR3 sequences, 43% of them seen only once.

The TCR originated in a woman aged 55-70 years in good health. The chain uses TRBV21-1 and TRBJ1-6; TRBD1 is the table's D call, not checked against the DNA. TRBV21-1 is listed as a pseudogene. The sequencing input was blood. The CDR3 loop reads CASSGSGTGVGTSYNSPLHF. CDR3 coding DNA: TGTGCCAGCAGCGGATCCGGGACAGGGGTAGGAACATCCTATAATTCACCCCTCCACTTT.